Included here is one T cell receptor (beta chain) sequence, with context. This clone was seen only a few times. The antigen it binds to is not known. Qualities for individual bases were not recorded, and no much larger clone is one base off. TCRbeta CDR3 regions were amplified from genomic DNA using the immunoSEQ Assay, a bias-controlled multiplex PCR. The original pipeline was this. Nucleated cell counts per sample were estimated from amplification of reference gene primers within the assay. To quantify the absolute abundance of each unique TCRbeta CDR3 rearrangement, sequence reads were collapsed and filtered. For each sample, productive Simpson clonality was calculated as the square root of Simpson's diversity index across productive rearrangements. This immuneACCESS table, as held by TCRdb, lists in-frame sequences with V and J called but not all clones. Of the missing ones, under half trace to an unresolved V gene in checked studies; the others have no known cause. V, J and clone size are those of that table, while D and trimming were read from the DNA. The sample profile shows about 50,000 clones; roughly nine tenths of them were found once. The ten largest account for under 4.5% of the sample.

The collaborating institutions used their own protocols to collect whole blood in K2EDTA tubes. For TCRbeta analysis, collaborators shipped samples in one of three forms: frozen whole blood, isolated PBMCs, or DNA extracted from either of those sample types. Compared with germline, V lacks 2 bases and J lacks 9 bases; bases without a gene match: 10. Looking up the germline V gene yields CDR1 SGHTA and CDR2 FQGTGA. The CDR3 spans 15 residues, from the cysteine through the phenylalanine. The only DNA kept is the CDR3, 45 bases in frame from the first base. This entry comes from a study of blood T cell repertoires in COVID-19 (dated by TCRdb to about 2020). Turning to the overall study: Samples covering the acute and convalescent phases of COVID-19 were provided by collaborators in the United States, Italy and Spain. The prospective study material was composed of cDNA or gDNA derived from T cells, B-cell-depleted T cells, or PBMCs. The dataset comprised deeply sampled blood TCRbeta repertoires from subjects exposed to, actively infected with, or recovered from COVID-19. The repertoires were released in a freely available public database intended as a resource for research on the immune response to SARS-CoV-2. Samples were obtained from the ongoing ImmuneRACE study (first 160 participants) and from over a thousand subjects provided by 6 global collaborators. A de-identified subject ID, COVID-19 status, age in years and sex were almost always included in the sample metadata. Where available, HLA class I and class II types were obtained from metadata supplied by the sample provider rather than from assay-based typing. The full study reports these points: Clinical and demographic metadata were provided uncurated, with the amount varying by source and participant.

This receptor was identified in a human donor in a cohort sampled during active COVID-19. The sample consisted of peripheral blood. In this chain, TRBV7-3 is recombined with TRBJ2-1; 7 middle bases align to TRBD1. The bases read TGTGCCAGCAGCTTAGGGCAGACAGCAGGGGGTGAGCAGTTCTTC. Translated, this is CASSLGQTAGGEQFF. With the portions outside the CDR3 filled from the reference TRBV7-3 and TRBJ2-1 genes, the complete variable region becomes GAGVSQTPSNKVTEKGKYVELRCDPISGHTALYWYRQSLGQGPEFLIYFQGTGAADDSGLPNDRFFAVRPEGSVSTLKIQRTERGDSAVYLCASSLGQTAGGEQFFGPGTRLTVL.